What follows are 3 T cell receptor beta chains derived from one specimen sequenced in a study of T cells in Graves' hyperthyroidism and ophthalmopathy. Authors of the study amplified TCR beta CDR3 regions from RNA transcripts. Using the HTBI primer set, a first-round RT-PCR was run on the TCR CDR3. TCRdb used MiXCR to reprocess the multiplex PCR reads, holding one entry per CDR3 protein. Found here are 250,000 to 300,000 distinct CDR3 sequences, roughly 19% of them singletons; the top ten hold 39%. The sequenced material came from blood. These TCRs come from a middle-aged man with Graves' ophthalmopathy.

This clonotype was observed a handful of times. CDR3 nucleotide sequence: TGTGCCAGCAGTTCTACAGGGCAGATGAGCACCGGGGAGCTGTTTTTT. Protein sequence: CASSSTGQMSTGELFF. The rearrangement joins TRBV2 to TRBJ2-2; possible D gene TRBD1, 6 bases. CDR1 is SNHLY, CDR2 FYNNEI, per germline. V was cut by 5 bases and J by 4 bases, with 17 bases left in between. The CDR3 consists of 16 residues.

The chain recombines TRBV10-2 with TRBJ2-7; 11 bases are a match to TRBD2. The CDR3 is 17 amino acids. The germline CDR1 and CDR2 sequences are WSHSY and SAAADI. V lost 6 bases, J lost 0 bases, and 10 bases stayed unmatched. CDR3 in DNA: TGCGCCAGCAGAGCCGGGACTAGCGGTTTAAGCTCCTACGAGCAGTACTTC. Its translation is CASRAGTSGLSSYEQYF.

This clonotype was counted a few times. The chain combines TRBV19 with TRBJ2-1, with D possibly being TRBD2 (6 bases). The CDR3 consists of 16 residues. Germline CDR1 reads LNHDA; CDR2 reads SQIVND (reference sequence). The CDR3 is CACRRSGGTDFNEQFF. Here the CDR3 DNA reads TGTGCTTGTCGCCGCTCCGGGGGAACGGATTTTAATGAGCAGTTCTTC.